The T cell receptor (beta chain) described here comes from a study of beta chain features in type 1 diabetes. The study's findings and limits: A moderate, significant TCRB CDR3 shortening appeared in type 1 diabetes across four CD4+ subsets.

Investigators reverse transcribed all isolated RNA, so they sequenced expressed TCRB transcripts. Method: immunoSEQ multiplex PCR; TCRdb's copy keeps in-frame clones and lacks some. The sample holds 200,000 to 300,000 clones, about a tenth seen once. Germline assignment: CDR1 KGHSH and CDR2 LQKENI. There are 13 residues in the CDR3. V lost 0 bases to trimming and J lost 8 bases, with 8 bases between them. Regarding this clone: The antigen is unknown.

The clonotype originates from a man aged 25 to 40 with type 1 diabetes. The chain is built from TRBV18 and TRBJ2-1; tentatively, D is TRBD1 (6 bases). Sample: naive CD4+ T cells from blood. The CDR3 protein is CASSPPDSHEQFF. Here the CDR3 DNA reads TGTGCCAGCTCACCACCGGACAGCCATGAGCAGTTCTTC.